This T cell receptor (beta chain) is drawn from a study of T-cell memory formation after mild COVID-19. The CDR3 covers 15 residues. 5'RACE with constant-segment primers built TCRalpha and TCRbeta cDNA libraries with UMIs. TCRdb reprocessed the 5' RACE reads via MiXCR and lists one record per CDR3 protein. The table has 110,000 or so distinct CDR3 sequences, 15% to 20% seen once. Overall study findings and caveats: For contracting clones, CD4+ ones sat mainly in CM and EM, CD8+ in EMRA.

In the case of this clonotype: What it binds is not known.

Source material: PBMCs or a T cell subset sorted from them (not recorded which). V gene TRBV3-2 combines with J gene TRBJ2-7; TRBD1 reflects the table's D call only, with no check against the DNA. TRBV3-2 is assigned pseudogene status. This sequence was found in a man younger than 35 who had mild COVID-19 (a few samples of this study predate the infection). Cell type and time point are not known. The CDR3 sequence: CASSPPSDDLYEQYF. In DNA, the CDR3 is TGTGCCAGCAGCCCCCCTTCAGACGACCTTTACGAGCAGTACTTC.